This T cell receptor (beta chain) is from a study of T cell repertoires in cytomegalovirus infection. This clonotype occurred a few times. What it recognizes is unknown. In TCRdb, the reads were re-called with MiXCR into one record per CDR3 protein. Found here are approximately 220,000 distinct CDR3 sequences, around 35% of them singletons; the top ten hold 55% to 60%. Germline CDR1 is MNHNS and CDR2 is SASEGT. This CDR3 region has 16 residues. V was shortened by 3 bases and J by 1 base, with 13 bases between the two germline ends. J is TRBJ2-1 and V is TRBV6-1, with D perhaps given as TRBD1 or TRBD2 (5 bases each). The sequence came from a human donor in good health (CMV status not recorded). Some clones in this sample may be carry-over from other donors' samples. The sample consisted of CD8+ T cells from cultured PBMCs, taken from culture after CMV antigen stimulation. The CDR3 loop reads CASSDGAGGSYNEQFF. The DNA of the CDR3 is TGTGCCAGCAGTGATGGGGCGGGTGGTTCCTACAATGAGCAGTTCTTC.